What follows is one TCR beta chain and its context. The data belong to a study of human T cells and chemical hapten exposure. On the study more broadly: Patients received weekly diphenylcyclopropenone doses to the scalp throughout the approximately 25-week study.

V lost 2 bases and J 5 bases, leaving 16 bases between the germline ends. Germline CDR1 and CDR2: SGHKS and YYEKEE (reference sequence). There are 16 residues in the CDR3. Time point in this sample: pre-sensitization, week 0. Specified treatment: therapeutic diphenylcyclopropenone sensitization with weekly scalp DPC. Someone pulled total RNA out of unfractionated whole blood. Unique molecular identifiers were attached to individual cDNA molecules within the library. MiXCR, run by TCRdb on the RACE reads, gives a single entry per CDR3 protein. The table shows some 330,000 distinct CDR3 sequences, with approximately 5% occurring only once.

The specimen was whole blood, collected in connection with sensitization to the hapten diphenylcyclopropenone (DPC). The chain is built from TRBV5-5 and TRBJ1-4; D gene ambiguous. The sequence was obtained from a woman aged 18 to 35 with alopecia areata. Some clones in this sample may be carry-over from other donors' samples. This CDR3 is CASSFDLVVTNEKLFF. CDR3 DNA: TGTGCCAGCAGCTTTGACCTGGTAGTTACAAATGAAAAACTGTTTTTT.